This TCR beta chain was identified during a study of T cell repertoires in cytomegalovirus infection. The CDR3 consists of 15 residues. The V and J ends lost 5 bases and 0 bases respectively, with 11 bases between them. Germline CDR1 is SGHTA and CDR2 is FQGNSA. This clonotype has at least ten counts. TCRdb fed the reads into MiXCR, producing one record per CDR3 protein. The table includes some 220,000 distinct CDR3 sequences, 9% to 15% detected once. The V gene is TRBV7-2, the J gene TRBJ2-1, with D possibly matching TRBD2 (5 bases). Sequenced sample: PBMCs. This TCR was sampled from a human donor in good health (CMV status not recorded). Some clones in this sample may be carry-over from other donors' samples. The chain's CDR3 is CASSPDSSSYNEQFF. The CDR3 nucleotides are TGTGCCAGCAGCCCGGACTCAAGCTCCTACAATGAGCAGTTCTTC.